The TCR beta chain described here comes from a study of regulatory T cells in long-lasting Graves disease. Arm-PCR of CDR3 regions and iRepertoire HTBI primers were used to build TCR beta libraries. One entry per CDR3 protein results from TCRdb running MiXCR on the multiplex PCR reads. This sample has a few hundred thousand distinct CDR3 sequences; 23% occur once, and the top ten carry roughly 28%. Documented time point: persistent/refractory GD, antithyroid drugs over 5 years with positive TRAb. RNA from PBMCs was the source of the TCR library. Specimen: peripheral blood mononuclear cells (PBMCs), collected when the disease was refractory, from a patient treated with antithyroid drugs. This receptor was identified in a female donor with Graves disease.

The CDR3 DNA reads TGCGCCAGCAGCCCCACTACAGGGTCTACAACTGAAGCTTTCTTT. Its translation: CASSPTTGSTTEAFF. The chain employs TRBV5-1 and TRBJ1-1; weak D call: TRBD1 (6 bases). Germline CDR1 SGHRS, CDR2 YFSETQ. The CDR3 runs 15 residues. Deletions cut 4 bases from V and 5 bases from J, with 18 bases between.